The 21 T cell receptor beta chains presented below share a single source sample, sequenced in a study of cytomegalovirus exposure and HLA in healthy donors. Vbeta (60) and Jbeta (13) primers were used in the PCR. TCRdb keeps only in-frame clones here, not all; method: immunoSEQ multiplex PCR. The top ten hold approximately 1.2% of the sample, which has 99,000 or so clones, 78% seen once. Specimen: PBMCs. The receptors were sampled from a man aged 25 to 45 in good health and CMV-seronegative.

This clone was recorded once. CDR3 region: CASSPSGASSYEQYF. Written as DNA, the CDR3 is TGTGCCAGCAGCCCCTCCGGTGCGAGCTCCTACGAGCAGTACTTC. The V call is TRBV5-5, the J call TRBJ2-7; D gene ambiguous. V was clipped by 4 bases and J by 0 bases, with 14 bases between them. Germline CDR1 and CDR2: SGHKS and YYEKEE (reference sequence). The CDR3 consists of 15 residues.

The rearrangement links TRBV7-8 to TRBJ2-7; 9 nucleotides agree with TRBD2. The junction had 10 bases not matched to a gene; V was cut back by 5 bases and J by 2 bases. The CDR3 is 16 amino acids. Germline lookup yields CDR1 SGHVS and CDR2 FQNEAQ. CDR3: CASSPPQRGDPYEQYF. The CDR3 nucleotides read TGTGCCAGCAGCCCGCCGCAGCGGGGGGACCCCTACGAGCAGTACTTC. The variable domain in full, with the rest retrieved from reference TRBV7-8 and TRBJ2-7, is GAGVSQSPRYKVAKRGQDVALRCDPISGHVSLFWYQQALGQGPEFLTYFQNEAQLDKSGLPSDRFFAERPEGSVSTLKIQRTQQEDSAVYLCASSPPQRGDPYEQYFGPGTRLTVT.

V gene TRBV4-3 combines with J gene TRBJ2-1, with D tentatively TRBD2 (5 bases). The CDR3 extends over 20 amino acids. Germline CDR1 and CDR2: LGHNA and YSLEER. Trimming pared 0 bases from V and 0 bases from J, leaving 21 bases between. The DNA of the CDR3 is TGCGCCAGCAGCCAAGATTGGGTCTTCCCAGAGGCGGGCTCCTACAATGAGCAGTTCTTC. This translates into CASSQDWVFPEAGSYNEQFF.

J is TRBJ2-5 and V is TRBV19; D might be TRBD1 (6 bases). This CDR3 region has 13 residues. Trimming removed 5 bases from V and 3 bases from J, with 10 bases in between. Germline CDR1 is LNHDA and CDR2 is SQIVND (reference sequence). The CDR3 protein is CASSWGPKETQYF. For the CDR3, the DNA is TGTGCCAGTAGTTGGGGGCCCAAAGAGACCCAGTACTTC.

This rearrangement joins TRBV28 to TRBJ1-2, with D uncertain. Germline CDR1 is MDHEN and CDR2 is SYDVKM. The CDR3 sequence is 14 residues long. Trimming took 4 bases from V and 0 from J, leaving 9 bases between them. CDR3 bases: TGTGCCAGCAGTTACCAGTCTTCTAACTATGGCTACACCTTC. Its protein is CASSYQSSNYGYTF.

The chain couples TRBV12-5 to TRBJ2-3; TRBD2 matches 7 bases. V lost 0 bases to trimming and J lost 3 bases; unmatched junction nucleotides: 9. Germline V lookup: CDR1 LGHNT, CDR2 FRNRAP. The CDR3 is 17 amino acids. The CDR3 protein is CASGLVLGGGTTDTQYF. For the CDR3, the DNA is TGTGCTAGTGGTTTGGTACTTGGCGGGGGTACGACAGATACGCAGTATTTT.

The chain uses TRBV4-1 and TRBJ2-5; maybe TRBD1 (5 bases). Germline V gives CDR1 MGHRA, CDR2 YSYEKL. The V and J ends lost 1 base and 11 bases respectively, with 14 bases between them. This CDR3 has 13 amino acids. The CDR3 region has the DNA TGCGCCAGCAGCCAAGTCGGCAGGGTGGGGCAGTACTTC. It encodes CASSQVGRVGQYF.

The chain carries TRBV6-6 and TRBJ2-2, with 9 bases identical to TRBD2. Trimming took 7 bases from V and 0 from J; bases not matched to a gene: 6. CDR1 is MNHNY and CDR2 is SVGAGI in the germline V gene (reference sequence). This CDR3 comprises 16 residues. DNA of the CDR3: TGTGCCAGCACCAAACTAGCGGGTGCGAACACCGGGGAGCTGTTTTTT. Translation gives CASTKLAGANTGELFF.

This rearrangement joins TRBV5-4 to TRBJ1-3, with D possibly being TRBD1 (6 bases). V was trimmed by 4 bases and J by 3 bases, leaving 17 bases between them. The CDR3 covers 16 residues. Germline CDR1 SGHNT, CDR2 YYREEE (reference sequence). The CDR3 reads CASSRRTDVGGNTIYF. CDR3 coding DNA: TGTGCCAGCAGCCGCCGGACAGATGTGGGTGGAAACACCATATATTTT.

The chain recombines TRBV10-3 with TRBJ2-3, with 9 bases that match TRBD2. The CDR3 has 13 amino acids. Unmatched junction bases numbered 5, after V lost 11 bases and J lost 2 bases. CDR1 and CDR2 from the germline V gene are ENHRY and SYGVKD. The CDR3 DNA reads TGTGCCCTGACTAGCGGTCCCACAGATACGCAGTATTTT. Protein product: CALTSGPTDTQYF.

A single count supports this clone. The chain uses TRBV5-8 and TRBJ1-1; a weak D match, TRBD1 (6 bases). The CDR3 runs 15 residues. Trimming took 2 bases from V and 7 from J, leaving 18 bases between them. Germline loops: CDR1 SGHTS, CDR2 YDEGEE. Here the CDR3 DNA reads TGTGCCAGCAGCTTTAACATAGGGGGTCTAATTGAAGCTTTCTTT. It yields the protein CASSFNIGGLIEAFF. Full variable domain (outside the CDR3, taken from reference TRBV5-8 and TRBJ1-1): EAGVTQSPTHLIKTRGQQATLRCSPISGHTSVYWYQQALGLGLQFLLWYDEGEERNRGNFPPRFSGRQFPNYSSELNVNALELEDSALYLCASSFNIGGLIEAFFGQGTRLTVV.

As regards this clone: An end of the junction does not agree with germline; a read error may underlie this. The rearrangement joins TRBV2 to TRBJ1-1, with TRBD1 identical over 7 bases. Germline-derived CDR1 and CDR2 are SNHLY and FYNNEI. The CDR3 loop spans 13 amino acids. In nucleotides, the CDR3 is TGTGCCAGCACTGAAGGCAGGGGGACTGAAGCTTTCTTT. Its protein product is CASTEGRGTEAFF.

This clone appeared a few times. The V gene is TRBV9, the J gene TRBJ2-5, with D perhaps TRBD2 (6 bases). V was trimmed by 4 bases and J by 5 bases, leaving 21 bases between them. Germline CDR1 SGDLS, CDR2 YYNGEE. The CDR3 has 16 residues. CDR3 region: CASSPLVGVGGETQYF. The CDR3 nucleotides read TGTGCCAGCAGCCCCCTGGTGGGGGTTGGGGGGGAGACCCAGTACTTC. The complete variable domain, with remaining parts taken from reference TRBV9 and TRBJ2-5, reads DSGVTQTPKHLITATGQRVTLRCSPRSGDLSVYWYQQSLDQGLQFLIQYYNGEERAKGNILERFSAQQFPDLHSELNLSSLELGDSALYFCASSPLVGVGGETQYFGPGTRLLVL.

This clone showed up just a few times. The chain uses TRBV19 and TRBJ1-5, with D maybe TRBD1 (5 bases). The CDR3 length is 13 residues. Germline V gene data show CDR1 as LNHDA and CDR2 as SQIVND (reference sequence). Trimming stripped 1 base from V and 12 bases from J, with 13 bases between. The CDR3 region has the DNA TGTGCCAGTAGTATAGGTCGCGACAGAAACCAGCATTTT. This sequence encodes CASSIGRDRNQHF.

The sample holds a few counts of this clone. Here the CDR3 reads CASSDGQGHNEQFF. CDR3 DNA sequence: TGTGCCAGCAGTGACGGACAGGGGCACAATGAGCAGTTCTTC. The chain carries TRBV6-4 and TRBJ2-1; the match to TRBD1 covers 9 bases. The germline V gene encodes CDR1 MRHNA and CDR2 SNTAGT. CDR3 size: 14 residues. The V segment lost 2 bases and the J segment 5 bases; nucleotides outside the gene matches: 1.

V usage is TRBV6-5 and J usage is TRBJ1-2, with 7 bases fitting TRBD1. The V gene's germline CDR1 is MNHEY and CDR2 SVGAGI. J lost 6 bases, V lost 9 bases, and 10 bases had no gene match. This CDR3 has 13 residues. The DNA for the CDR3 is TGTGCCAGTTACGGACAGGTCGGCAATGGCTACACCTTC. This gives the protein CASYGQVGNGYTF.

The chain combines TRBV10-3 with TRBJ2-5, with D possibly TRBD2 on 6 matching bases. In germline, CDR1 is ENHRY, CDR2 SYGVKD. This CDR3 is 16 amino acids long. V gave up 6 bases and J gave up 5 bases, with 22 bases separating them. The CDR3 sequence is CAISIIGSAKKETQYF. The CDR3 DNA reads TGTGCCATCAGCATCATCGGGAGCGCCAAGAAGGAGACCCAGTACTTC.

This clone came up a few times. The V and J genes are TRBV28 and TRBJ2-6; the D gene is possibly TRBD2 (7 bases). The CDR3 loop spans 18 amino acids. Germline V CDR1 and CDR2: MDHEN, SYDVKM. V lost 11 bases, J lost 0 bases, and 23 bases lay in between. The CDR3 reads CAGGGLLSTRSGANVLTF. CDR3 bases: TGTGCCGGGGGGGGCTTGTTATCGACCCGCTCTGGGGCCAACGTCCTGACTTTC.

V gene TRBV30 combines with J gene TRBJ2-5; TRBD1 matches 8 bases. The CDR3 totals 15 residues. Trimming at V came to 5 bases and at J to 5 bases, leaving 13 bases not matched to a gene. CDR1 GTSNPN and CDR2 SVGIG come from the germline V gene (reference sequence). In DNA form, the CDR3 reads TGTGCCTGGGATATCCTGGACAGGGCCCCCGAGACCCAGTACTTC. Its protein is CAWDILDRAPETQYF. Based on the CDR3 plus reference TRBV30 and TRBJ2-5, the full variable domain is SQTIHQWPATLVQPVGSPLSLECTVEGTSNPNLYWYRQAAGRGLQLLFYSVGIGQISSEVPQNLSASRPQDRQFILSSKKLLLSDSGFYLCAWDILDRAPETQYFGPGTRLLVL.

In DNA form, the CDR3 reads TGTGCCAGCAGCAAGGGGAGCAGGGGGCCTAACGACGAGCAGTACTTC. It encodes CASSKGSRGPNDEQYF. The V call is TRBV21-1, the J call TRBJ2-7; TRBD1 is the table's D call, not checked against the DNA. TRBV21-1 is recorded as a pseudogene. The CDR3 has 16 residues.

The count of this clone is one. V usage is TRBV5-1 and J usage is TRBJ1-2; D possibly corresponds to TRBD1 (6 bases). V was trimmed by 4 bases and J by 3 bases, leaving 13 bases between them. The CDR3 is made up of 14 amino acids. Germline CDR1 and CDR2: SGHRS and YFSETQ. CDR3 loop: CASSATGGDYGYTF. Here the CDR3 DNA reads TGCGCCAGCAGCGCCACGGGGGGCGACTATGGCTACACCTTC.